The 31 T cell receptor beta chains presented below share a single source sample, sequenced in a study of CXCR3-negative and CXCR3-positive naive CD8 T cells. The libraries of TRB cDNA were prepared using 5' RACE with UMI labels. With the 5' RACE reads reprocessed, TCRdb shows one record per CDR3 protein and no DNA. The listing records about 40,000 distinct CDR3 sequences. Sequencing input: memory CD8+ T cells from blood. The receptor set was obtained from a human donor in good health. Some clones in this sample may be carry-over from other donors' samples.

The chain is built from TRBV5-6 and TRBJ1-4. Germline lookup yields CDR1 SGHDT and CDR2 YYEEEE. CDR3 length: 15 residues. CDR3 sequence: CASSSGPRAGEKLFF.

This clonotype counts as medium-sized by frequency. The CDR3 is CASSQDGLVDETQYF. The genes are TRBV4-3 and TRBJ2-5; absent DNA, TCRdb's TRBD2 call cannot be checked. The length of the CDR3 is 15 residues. Germline V gene sequence: CDR1 LGHNA, CDR2 YSLEER.

The J gene is TRBJ2-7, the V gene TRBV20-1; TCRdb's assignment of TRBD1 cannot be checked, as there is no DNA. The CDR3 runs to 14 residues. CDR1 is DFQATT and CDR2 is SNEGSKA in the germline V gene (reference sequence). This CDR3 reads CSARLGDAWSEQYF.

The J gene is TRBJ2-1, the V gene TRBV7-8; as DNA is missing, the TRBD1 call by TCRdb cannot be tested. Germline V lookup: CDR1 SGHVS, CDR2 FQNEAQ. CDR3 length: 12 amino acids. CDR3 loop: CASSRDRNEQFF.

The rearrangement joins TRBV3-1 to TRBJ2-1. Per the germline V gene, CDR1 is LGHDT and CDR2 is YNNKEL (reference sequence). There are 13 residues in the CDR3. The CDR3 here is CASSQVSYNEQFF.

The chain links TRBV29-1 to TRBJ2-1. The CDR3 has 14 amino acids. CDR1 and CDR2 (germline): SQVTM, ANQGSEA. CDR3 amino acids: CSVELGSSYNEQFF.

This rearrangement joins TRBV29-1 to TRBJ1-2. Germline values: CDR1 SQVTM, CDR2 ANQGSEA. The CDR3 totals 13 residues. Here the CDR3 reads CSARHGGDYGYTF.

The chain has TRBV29-1 and TRBJ1-1; the D call from TCRdb, TRBD1, cannot be confirmed without DNA. CDR3 size: 13 residues. The germline CDR1 and CDR2 sequences are SQVTM and ANQGSEA. The CDR3 here is CSVLTAMNTEAFF.

The CDR3 sequence is CASSPSGTGGYGYTF. This chain uses TRBV2 with TRBJ1-2; without DNA, the TCRdb call of TRBD1 cannot be checked. The CDR3 is 15 residues long. CDR1 is SNHLY and CDR2 is FYNNEI in the germline V gene.

V is TRBV7-2 and J is TRBJ1-1; TCRdb proposes TRBD1, but this gene call is untestable without DNA. Per the germline V gene, CDR1 is SGHTA and CDR2 is FQGNSA. The CDR3 contains 12 residues. The CDR3 sequence: CASSLYRTEAFF.

This sequence joins TRBV6-1 and TRBJ2-3; TCRdb names TRBD1, which stays unverified in the absence of DNA. Germline CDR1 is MNHNS and CDR2 is SASEGT. CDR3 length: 17 amino acids. Here the CDR3 reads CASSGPTEMTSTDTQYF.

The CDR3 spells CSPRDRGTQYF. This chain uses TRBV29-1 with TRBJ2-5; absent DNA, TCRdb's TRBD1 call cannot be checked. This CDR3 contains 11 residues. The V gene's germline CDR1 is SQVTM and CDR2 ANQGSEA.

This chain links TRBV11-3 with TRBJ2-1. The CDR3 sequence is 12 residues long. CDR1 and CDR2 (germline): SGHNT, YENEEA. This chain's CDR3 is CASSLLVNEQFF.

V gene TRBV29-1 combines with J gene TRBJ2-7. Germline-derived CDR1 and CDR2 are SQVTM and ANQGSEA. This CDR3 spans 13 amino acids. The CDR3: CSVGIYGNYEQYF.

The V and J genes are TRBV30 and TRBJ1-1; no DNA is available, so the TRBD1 call from TCRdb remains unchecked. Germline V CDR1 and CDR2: GTSNPN, SVGIG (reference sequence). The CDR3 length is 13 residues. CDR3 region: CAWNLGGSTEAFF.

This chain connects TRBV29-1 to TRBJ1-5. Germline-derived CDR1 and CDR2 are SQVTM and ANQGSEA. The CDR3 has 14 residues. CDR3 in amino acids: CSVVPKGSNQPQHF.

The CDR3 protein is CASSLLAGTEKLFF. The rearrangement joins TRBV7-2 to TRBJ1-4. The CDR3 runs to 14 residues. Germline CDR1 reads SGHTA; CDR2 reads FQGNSA.

The V gene is TRBV20-1, the J gene TRBJ2-7. This CDR3 is built from 11 residues. Germline values: CDR1 DFQATT, CDR2 SNEGSKA (reference sequence). CDR3 sequence reads: CSARETYEQYF.

CDR3 loop: CASSLVDRGDEKLFF. V gene TRBV7-9 combines with J gene TRBJ1-4; TCRdb's assignment of TRBD1 cannot be checked, as there is no DNA. Germline V CDR1 and CDR2: SEHNR, FQNEAQ (reference sequence). This CDR3 comprises 15 residues.

The CDR3 protein is CASSPHFSKHYEQYF. J is TRBJ2-7 and V is TRBV7-2. This CDR3 is 15 amino acids long. Per the germline V gene, CDR1 is SGHTA and CDR2 is FQGNSA.

The chain is built from TRBV15 and TRBJ2-1; TCRdb returns TRBD2, unconfirmable since there is no DNA. Germline CDR1 is LNHNV and CDR2 is YYDKDF (reference sequence). The CDR3 loop spans 16 amino acids. The CDR3 region is CATSRGGGRSYNEQFF.

The rearrangement uses TRBV2 and TRBJ2-3; absent DNA, TCRdb's TRBD2 call cannot be checked. CDR1 and CDR2 from the germline V gene are SNHLY and FYNNEI. This CDR3 contains 14 residues. The CDR3 here is CASTTSGGGDTQYF.

The CDR3 region is CASTTRDRSYEQYF. This chain connects TRBV12-3 or TRBV12-4 to TRBJ2-7; the D call from TCRdb, TRBD1, cannot be confirmed without DNA. The CDR3 totals 14 residues.

This rearrangement joins TRBV29-1 to TRBJ2-7; TCRdb proposes TRBD1, but this gene call is untestable without DNA. Germline V gene data show CDR1 as SQVTM and CDR2 as ANQGSEA. The CDR3 length is 13 residues. The chain's CDR3 is CSVLTGLSYEQYF.

This rearrangement joins TRBV2 to TRBJ2-1; with no DNA, the TCRdb D assignment of TRBD1 cannot be verified. The CDR3 consists of 13 residues. Germline CDR1 reads SNHLY; CDR2 reads FYNNEI. CDR3 in amino acids: CASRGGRYNEQFF.

J is TRBJ2-1 and V is TRBV12-3 or TRBV12-4; as DNA is missing, the TRBD1 call by TCRdb cannot be tested. The CDR3 runs to 12 residues. The CDR3 is CASLSPYNEQFF.

This chain joins TRBV24-1 and TRBJ2-6; absent DNA, TCRdb's TRBD2 call cannot be checked. This CDR3 contains 16 residues. Germline V CDR1 and CDR2: KGHDR, SFDVKD. The CDR3 sequence: CATIGVRFSGANVLTF.

The chain has TRBV4-3 and TRBJ2-7; the TRBD2 assignment by TCRdb is unverifiable without DNA. This CDR3 spans 17 amino acids. Germline CDR1 and CDR2: LGHNA and YSLEER. The CDR3 loop reads CASSQGLAGLSSYEQYF.

This sequence joins TRBV7-9 and TRBJ2-5. The germline CDR1 and CDR2 sequences are SEHNR and FQNEAQ (reference sequence). This CDR3 contains 13 residues. The CDR3 region is CASSLGLSETQYF.

The chain recombines TRBV7-3 with TRBJ2-3; the TCRdb call, TRBD2, lacks DNA for checking. Germline-derived CDR1 and CDR2 are SGHTA and FQGTGA. CDR3 length: 16 residues. The CDR3 loop is CASSSLAGAVADTQYF.

The rearrangement links TRBV12-3 or TRBV12-4 to TRBJ1-1; the D call from TCRdb, TRBD1, cannot be confirmed without DNA. The CDR3 extends over 14 amino acids. CDR3 region: CASSALQGLPEAFF.